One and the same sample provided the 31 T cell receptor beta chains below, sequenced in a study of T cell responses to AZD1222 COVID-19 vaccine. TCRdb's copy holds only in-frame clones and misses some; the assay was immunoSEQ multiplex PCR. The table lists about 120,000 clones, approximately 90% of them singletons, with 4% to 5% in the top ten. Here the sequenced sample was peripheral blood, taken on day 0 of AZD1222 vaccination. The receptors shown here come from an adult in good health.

The CDR3 nucleotides read TGTGCCTGGATGCAGGGAAGTGAAAAACTGTTTTTT. Protein product: CAWMQGSEKLFF. The chain recombines TRBV30 with TRBJ1-4; weak D call: TRBD1 (5 bases). V was shortened by 4 bases and J by 7 bases, with 10 bases between the two germline ends. CDR3 length: 12 residues. Germline values: CDR1 GTSNPN, CDR2 SVGIG (reference sequence). The full variable domain, completed using reference TRBV30 and TRBJ1-4, is SQTIHQWPATLVQPVGSPLSLECTVEGTSNPNLYWYRQAAGRGLQLLFYSVGIGQISSEVPQNLSASRPQDRQFILSSKKLLLSDSGFYLCAWMQGSEKLFFGSGTQLSVL.

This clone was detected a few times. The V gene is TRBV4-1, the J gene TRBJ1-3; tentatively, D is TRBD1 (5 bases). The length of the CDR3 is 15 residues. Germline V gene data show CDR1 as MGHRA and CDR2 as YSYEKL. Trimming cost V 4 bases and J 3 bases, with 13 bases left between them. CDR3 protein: CASSLAGTGGNTIYF. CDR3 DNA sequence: TGCGCCAGCAGCCTAGCGGGGACCGGTGGAAACACCATATATTTT.

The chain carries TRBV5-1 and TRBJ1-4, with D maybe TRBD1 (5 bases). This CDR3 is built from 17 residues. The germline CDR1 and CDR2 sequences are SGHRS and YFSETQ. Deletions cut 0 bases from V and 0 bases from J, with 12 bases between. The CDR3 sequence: CASSLGQGVTTNEKLFF. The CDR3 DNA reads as TGCGCCAGCAGCTTGGGGCAGGGAGTTACAACTAATGAAAAACTGTTTTTT.

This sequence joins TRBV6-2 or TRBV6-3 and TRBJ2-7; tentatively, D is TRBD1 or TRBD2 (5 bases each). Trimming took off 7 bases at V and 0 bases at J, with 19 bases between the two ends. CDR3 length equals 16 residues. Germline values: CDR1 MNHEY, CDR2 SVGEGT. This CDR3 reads CASTPRGDYFSYEQYF. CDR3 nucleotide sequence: TGTGCCAGCACCCCCCGGGGCGATTACTTCTCCTACGAGCAGTACTTC.

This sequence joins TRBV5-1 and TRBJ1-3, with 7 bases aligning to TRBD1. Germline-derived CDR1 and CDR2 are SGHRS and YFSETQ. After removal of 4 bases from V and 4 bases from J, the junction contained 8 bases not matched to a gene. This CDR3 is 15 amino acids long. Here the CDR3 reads CASSTETGEGNTIYF. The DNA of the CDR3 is TGCGCCAGCAGCACGGAAACAGGGGAAGGAAACACCATATATTTT. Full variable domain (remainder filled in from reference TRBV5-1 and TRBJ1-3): KAGVTQTPRYLIKTRGQQVTLSCSPISGHRSVSWYQQTPGQGLQFLFEYFSETQRNKGNFPGRFSGRQFSNSRSEMNVSTLELGDSALYLCASSTETGEGNTIYFGEGSWLTVV.

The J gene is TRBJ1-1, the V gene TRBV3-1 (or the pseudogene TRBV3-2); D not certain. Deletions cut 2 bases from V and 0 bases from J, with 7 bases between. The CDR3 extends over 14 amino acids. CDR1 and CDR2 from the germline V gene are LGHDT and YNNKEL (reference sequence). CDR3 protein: CASSQRTLNTEAFF. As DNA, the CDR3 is TGTGCCAGCAGCCAACGAACATTGAACACTGAAGCTTTCTTT.

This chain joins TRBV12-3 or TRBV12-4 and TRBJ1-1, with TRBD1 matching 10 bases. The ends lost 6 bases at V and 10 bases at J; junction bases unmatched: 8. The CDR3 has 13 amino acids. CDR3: CASRGTGVIGAFF. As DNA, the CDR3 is TGTGCCAGCAGGGGGACAGGGGTGATAGGAGCTTTCTTT.

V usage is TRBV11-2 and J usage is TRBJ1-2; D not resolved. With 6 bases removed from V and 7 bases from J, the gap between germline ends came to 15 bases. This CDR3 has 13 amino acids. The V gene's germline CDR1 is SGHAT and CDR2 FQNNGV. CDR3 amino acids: CASSLTSRSGYTF. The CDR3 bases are TGTGCCAGCAGTCTAACATCAAGAAGTGGCTACACCTTC.

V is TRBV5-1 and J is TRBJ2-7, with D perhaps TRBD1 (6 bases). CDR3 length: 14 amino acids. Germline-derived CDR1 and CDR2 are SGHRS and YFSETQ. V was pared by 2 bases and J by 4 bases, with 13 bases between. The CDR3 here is CASSFPGVTYEQYF. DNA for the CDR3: TGCGCCAGCAGCTTTCCAGGGGTGACTTACGAGCAGTACTTC.

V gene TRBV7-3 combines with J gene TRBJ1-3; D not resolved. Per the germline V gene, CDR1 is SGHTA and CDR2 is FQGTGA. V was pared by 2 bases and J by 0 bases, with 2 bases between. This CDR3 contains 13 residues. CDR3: CASSLASGNTIYF. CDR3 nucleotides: TGTGCCAGCAGCTTAGCCTCTGGAAACACCATATATTTT.

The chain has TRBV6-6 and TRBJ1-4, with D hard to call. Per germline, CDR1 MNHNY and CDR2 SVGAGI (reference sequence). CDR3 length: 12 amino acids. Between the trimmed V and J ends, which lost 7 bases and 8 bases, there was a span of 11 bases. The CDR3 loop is CASTHTREKLFF. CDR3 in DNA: TGTGCCAGCACCCACACGAGAGAAAAACTGTTTTTT.

The CDR3 coding sequence is TGTGCCAGCAGCCGCGGTCCCGGGAACACTGAAGCTTTCTTT. Residues: CASSRGPGNTEAFF. The rearrangement joins TRBV7-3 to TRBJ1-1; D gene uncertain. This CDR3 spans 14 amino acids. V gave up 5 bases and J gave up 1 base, with 11 bases separating them. CDR1 is SGHTA and CDR2 is FQGTGA in the germline V gene.

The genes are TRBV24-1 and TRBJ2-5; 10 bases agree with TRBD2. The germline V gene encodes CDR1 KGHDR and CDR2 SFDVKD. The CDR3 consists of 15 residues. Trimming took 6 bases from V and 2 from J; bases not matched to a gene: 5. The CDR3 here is CATSRLAGGQETQYF. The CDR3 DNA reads TGTGCCACCAGTCGATTAGCGGGGGGTCAAGAGACCCAGTACTTC.

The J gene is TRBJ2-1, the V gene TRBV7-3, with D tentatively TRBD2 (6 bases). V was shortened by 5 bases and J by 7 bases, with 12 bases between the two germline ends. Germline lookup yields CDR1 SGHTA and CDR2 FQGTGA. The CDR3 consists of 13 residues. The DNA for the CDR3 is TGTGCCAGCAGCCCTCATCGGGGGAATGAGCAGTTCTTC. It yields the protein CASSPHRGNEQFF.

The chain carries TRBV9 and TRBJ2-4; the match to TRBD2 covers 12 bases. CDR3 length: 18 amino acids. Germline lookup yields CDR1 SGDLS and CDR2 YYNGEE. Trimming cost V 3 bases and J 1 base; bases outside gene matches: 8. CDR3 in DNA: TGTGCCAGCAGCGCGAAAAGCACTAGCGGGGGGGCCAAAAACATTCAGTACTTC. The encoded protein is CASSAKSTSGGAKNIQYF.

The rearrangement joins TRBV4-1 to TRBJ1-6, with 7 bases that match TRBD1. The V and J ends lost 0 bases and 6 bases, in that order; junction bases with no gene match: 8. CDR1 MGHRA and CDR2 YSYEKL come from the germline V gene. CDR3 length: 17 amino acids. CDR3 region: CASSQDGGDSPNSPLHF. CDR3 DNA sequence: TGCGCCAGCAGCCAAGATGGTGGGGACAGTCCTAATTCACCCCTCCACTTT.

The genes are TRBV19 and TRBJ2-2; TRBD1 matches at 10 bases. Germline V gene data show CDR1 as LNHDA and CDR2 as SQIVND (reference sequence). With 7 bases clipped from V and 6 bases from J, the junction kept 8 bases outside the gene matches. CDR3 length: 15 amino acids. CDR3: CASNPGQGLAGELFF. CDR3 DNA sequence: TGTGCCAGTAATCCGGGACAGGGGCTCGCCGGGGAGCTGTTTTTT.

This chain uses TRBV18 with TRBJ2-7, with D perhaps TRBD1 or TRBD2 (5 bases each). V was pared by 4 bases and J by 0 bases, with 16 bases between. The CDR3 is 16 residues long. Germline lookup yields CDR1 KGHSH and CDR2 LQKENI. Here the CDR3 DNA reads TGTGCCAGCTCACTTCCGGGACCCCGGAGCTCCTACGAGCAGTACTTC. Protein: CASSLPGPRSSYEQYF.

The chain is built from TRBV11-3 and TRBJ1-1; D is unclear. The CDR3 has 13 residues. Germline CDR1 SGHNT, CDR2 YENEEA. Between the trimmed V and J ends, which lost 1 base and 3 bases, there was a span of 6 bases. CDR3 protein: CASSLAPDTEAFF. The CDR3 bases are TGTGCCAGCAGCTTAGCCCCAGACACTGAAGCTTTCTTT.

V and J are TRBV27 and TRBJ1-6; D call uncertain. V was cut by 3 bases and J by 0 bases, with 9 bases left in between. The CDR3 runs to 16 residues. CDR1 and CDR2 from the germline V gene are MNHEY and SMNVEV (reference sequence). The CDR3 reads CASSLVQLSYNSPLHF. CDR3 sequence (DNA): TGTGCCAGCAGTTTGGTACAACTCTCCTATAATTCACCCCTCCACTTT.

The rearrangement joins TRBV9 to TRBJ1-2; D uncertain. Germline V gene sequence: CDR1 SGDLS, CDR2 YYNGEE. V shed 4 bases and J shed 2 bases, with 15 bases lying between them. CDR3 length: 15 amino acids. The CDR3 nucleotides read TGTGCCAGCAGCTCTAAGGCTCCGGGGAACTATGGCTACACCTTC. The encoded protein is CASSSKAPGNYGYTF.

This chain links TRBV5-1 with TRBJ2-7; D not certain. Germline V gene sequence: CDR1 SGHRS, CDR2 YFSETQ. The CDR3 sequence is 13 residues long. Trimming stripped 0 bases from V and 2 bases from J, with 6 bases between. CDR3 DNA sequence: TGCGCCAGCAGCTTGGGGGCCGCCTACGAGCAGTACTTC. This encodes CASSLGAAYEQYF.

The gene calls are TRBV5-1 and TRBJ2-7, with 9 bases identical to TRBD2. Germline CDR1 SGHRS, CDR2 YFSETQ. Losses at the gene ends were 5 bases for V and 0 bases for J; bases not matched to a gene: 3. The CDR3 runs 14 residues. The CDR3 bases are TGCGCCAGCAGGGCGGGGGGGAACTCCTACGAGCAGTACTTC. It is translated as CASRAGGNSYEQYF.

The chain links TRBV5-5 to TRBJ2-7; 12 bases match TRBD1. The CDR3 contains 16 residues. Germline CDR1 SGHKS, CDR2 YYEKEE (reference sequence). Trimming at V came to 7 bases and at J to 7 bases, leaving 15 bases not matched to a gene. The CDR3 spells CASARPGGQGAREQYF. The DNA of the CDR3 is TGTGCCAGCGCTAGACCGGGGGGACAGGGGGCAAGGGAGCAGTACTTC.

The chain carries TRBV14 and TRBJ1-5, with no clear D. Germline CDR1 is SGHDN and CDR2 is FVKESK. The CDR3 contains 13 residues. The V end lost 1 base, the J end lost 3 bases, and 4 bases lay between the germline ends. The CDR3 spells CASSQGLNQPQHF. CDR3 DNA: TGTGCCAGCAGCCAAGGCCTCAATCAGCCCCAGCATTTT.

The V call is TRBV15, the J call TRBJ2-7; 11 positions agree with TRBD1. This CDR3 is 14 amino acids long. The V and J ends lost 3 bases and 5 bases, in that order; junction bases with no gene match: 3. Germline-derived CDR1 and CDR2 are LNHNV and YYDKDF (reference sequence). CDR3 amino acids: CATSRRTGGDEQYF. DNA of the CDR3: TGTGCCACCAGCAGGAGGACAGGGGGCGACGAGCAGTACTTC.

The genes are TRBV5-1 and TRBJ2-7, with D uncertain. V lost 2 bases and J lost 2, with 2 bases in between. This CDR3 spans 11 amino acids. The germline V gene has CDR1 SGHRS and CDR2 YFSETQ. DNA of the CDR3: TGCGCCAGCAGCTTCCCCTACGAGCAGTACTTC. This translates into CASSFPYEQYF.

The DNA of the CDR3 is TGTGCCAGCTCACCAAACCCGACTAGCGGGGGATACGAGCAGTACTTC. Protein product: CASSPNPTSGGYEQYF. The rearrangement joins TRBV18 to TRBJ2-7, with 12 bases lining up with TRBD2. Germline V gene lookup returns CDR1 KGHSH and CDR2 LQKENI. The CDR3 consists of 16 residues. V shed 2 bases, J shed 4 bases, and the junction held 6 bases outside the gene matches.

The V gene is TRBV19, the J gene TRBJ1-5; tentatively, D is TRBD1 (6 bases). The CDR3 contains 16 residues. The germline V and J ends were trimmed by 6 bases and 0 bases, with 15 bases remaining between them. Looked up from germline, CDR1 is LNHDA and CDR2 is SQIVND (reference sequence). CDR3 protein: CASSSPTGYSNQPQHF. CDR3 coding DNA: TGTGCCAGTAGCTCCCCCACAGGGTATAGCAATCAGCCCCAGCATTTT.

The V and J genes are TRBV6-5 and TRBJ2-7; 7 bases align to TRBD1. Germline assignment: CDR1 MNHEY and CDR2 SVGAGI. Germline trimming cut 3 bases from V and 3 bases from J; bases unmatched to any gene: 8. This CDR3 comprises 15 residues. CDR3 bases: TGTGCCAGCAGTTATTCCCAGGGACAGAACTACGAGCAGTACTTC. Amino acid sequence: CASSYSQGQNYEQYF.

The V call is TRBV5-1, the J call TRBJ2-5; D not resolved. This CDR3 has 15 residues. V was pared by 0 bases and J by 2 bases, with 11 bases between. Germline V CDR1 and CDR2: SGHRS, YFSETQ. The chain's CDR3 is CASSLAKTKQETQYF. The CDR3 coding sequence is TGCGCCAGCAGCTTGGCCAAGACAAAACAAGAGACCCAGTACTTC.